This T cell receptor beta chain was profiled in a study of blood T cell repertoires in COVID-19. The V gene lost 10 bases and the J gene lost 1 base, with 16 bases spanning the gap. The germline V gene has CDR1 SEHNR and CDR2 FQNEAQ (reference sequence). The CDR3 consists of 14 residues. Per the authors' pipeline: Amplification of reference gene primers provided the estimated nucleated cell counts. Data came from immunoSEQ multiplex PCR; TCRdb stores just in-frame clones and leaves some out. The V and J calls and clone size are taken from that table; D and trimming were inferred from the DNA. The sample lists approximately 390,000 clones; 70% to 90% were seen once.

Source material: PBMCs or T cells enriched from blood (not recorded which). V is TRBV7-9 and J is TRBJ2-5; TRBD1 is a possible D gene (5 bases). The receptor was derived from a woman between 40 and 50 years old with acute COVID-19. The CDR3 coding sequence is TGTGCCAACAAATCGACAGAAATCCAAGAGACCCAGTACTTC. Translation gives CANKSTEIQETQYF.